A selection of T cell receptor beta chains follows, all from one sample in a study of beta chain features in type 1 diabetes. Clones were read by immunoSEQ multiplex PCR, and TCRdb kept only the in-frame ones, dropping some. Found here are 300,000 to 350,000 clones, less than 9.5% of them singletons; the top ten hold around 0.45%. Sequenced input: central memory CD4+ T cells from blood. These receptor sequences come from a woman aged 18-29 years in good health. CDR3s include the opening cysteine and the closing phenylalanine or tryptophan. The D gene is left open where the match is weak. Clone size is given for some rows only: seen once, a few or many times, or a class if the clone is expanded.

size | J | D | V | CDR3 | DNA
. | TRBJ2-7 | TRBD1 | TRBV18 | CASSPSPGQAYYEQYF | TGTGCCAGCTCACCCTCCCCGGGACAGGCCTACTACGAGCAGTACTTC
many | TRBJ2-3 | . | TRBV7-2 | CASSLRWDTQYF | TGTGCCAGCAGCTTAAGGTGGGATACGCAGTATTTT
few | TRBJ1-5 | TRBD1 | TRBV6-6 | CASQEDRYIQPQHF | TGTGCCAGCCAGGAGGACAGGTATATTCAGCCCCAGCATTTT
. | TRBJ2-5 | . | TRBV7-2 | CASSLSAGPQETQYF | TGTGCCAGCAGCTTATCTGCGGGCCCGCAAGAGACCCAGTACTTC
few | TRBJ1-4 | . | TRBV5-1 | CASSLVDWGNEKLFF | TGCGCCAGCAGCTTGGTTGACTGGGGTAATGAAAAACTGTTTTTT
. | TRBJ1-5 | . | TRBV2 | CASSDKQGWDQPQHF | TGTGCCAGCAGTGACAAACAGGGTTGGGATCAGCCCCAGCATTTT
few | TRBJ2-7 | . | TRBV6-6 | CASSQQGGGEQYF | TGTGCCAGCAGTCAACAGGGAGGGGGCGAGCAGTACTTC
many | TRBJ2-5 | . | TRBV6-5 | CASSYGRQETQYF | TGTGCCAGCAGTTACGGCAGACAAGAGACCCAGTACTTC
few | TRBJ1-4 | TRBD1 | TRBV28 | CASSPINRGKLFF | TGTGCCAGCAGTCCGATCAACAGGGGAAAACTGTTTTTT
few | TRBJ1-1 | TRBD1 | TRBV6-5 | CATWGGQGVTEAFF | TGTGCCACCTGGGGGGGACAGGGAGTCACTGAAGCTTTCTTT
. | TRBJ2-5 | TRBD2 | TRBV7-2 | CASSTLRVGGETQYF | TGTGCCAGCAGCACGCTTAGGGTGGGAGGGGAGACCCAGTACTTC
. | TRBJ1-5 | TRBD1 | TRBV4-1 | CASSQVGDRDQPQHF | TGCGCCAGCAGCCAAGTAGGGGACAGGGATCAGCCCCAGCATTTT
few | TRBJ2-1 | TRBD2 | TRBV5-1 | CASSLAGGSLFYEQFF | TGCGCCAGCAGCTTGGCCGGCGGGAGCTTGTTCTATGAGCAGTTCTTC
. | TRBJ2-7 | . | TRBV29-1 | CSVRQSYEQYF | TGCAGCGTCAGGCAGTCCTACGAGCAGTACTTC
few | TRBJ2-1 | . | TRBV14 | CASSGQRGNEQFF | TGTGCCAGCAGCGGGCAGAGGGGCAATGAGCAGTTCTTC
few | TRBJ2-1 | TRBD2 | TRBV28 | CASSSAGVGRDEQFF | TGTGCCAGCAGTTCAGCGGGAGTAGGTAGGGATGAGCAGTTCTTC
few | TRBJ2-7 | . | TRBV7-2 | CASSQPPSYEQYF | TGTGCCAGCAGCCAACCCCCCTCCTACGAGCAGTACTTC
. | TRBJ1-4 | . | TRBV9 | CASSPDAGLTNEKLFF | TGTGCCAGCAGCCCCGACGCAGGGCTAACTAATGAAAAACTGTTTTTT
many | TRBJ2-7 | TRBD1 | TRBV7-9 | CASRDTGGPSFEQYF | TGTGCCAGCAGGGATACAGGGGGCCCATCTTTCGAGCAGTACTTC
few | TRBJ2-7 | . | TRBV20-1 | CSAARLNEQYF | TGCAGTGCAGCGCGGCTGAACGAGCAGTACTTC
. | TRBJ2-7 | . | TRBV27 | CASGDSRNEQYF | TGTGCCAGCGGGGATTCCAGGAACGAGCAGTACTTC
few | TRBJ2-5 | TRBD2 | TRBV15 | CATSRDLSSGWTQYF | TGCGCCACCAGCAGAGATCTCAGTAGCGGGTGGACCCAGTACTTC
few | TRBJ2-5 | TRBD2 | TRBV28 | CASTGSGRGTQYF | TGTGCCAGTACTGGTAGCGGGAGAGGGACCCAGTACTTC
. | TRBJ1-4 | . | TRBV28 | CASSPQTEKLFF | TGTGCCAGCAGTCCACAGACAGAAAAACTGTTTTTT
. | TRBJ1-5 | TRBD1 | TRBV6-1 | CASSPGQGKQPQHF | TGTGCCAGCAGTCCAGGACAGGGGAAGCAGCCCCAGCATTTT
. | TRBJ1-4 | . | TRBV7-9 | CASSRYEKLFF | TGTGCCAGCAGCCGTTATGAAAAACTGTTTTTT
. | TRBJ1-1 | TRBD1 | TRBV19 | CASGDRANTEAFF | TGTGCCAGCGGGGACAGGGCGAACACTGAAGCTTTCTTT
few | TRBJ2-2 | . | TRBV7-9 | CASRYNRADTGELFF | TGTGCCAGCAGATACAACAGGGCTGACACCGGGGAGCTGTTTTTT
. | TRBJ2-7 | TRBD1 | TRBV6-5 | CASSKQEQGKQYF | TGTGCCAGCAGCAAACAGGAACAGGGGAAACAGTACTTC
few | TRBJ2-1 | TRBD2 | TRBV7-8 | CASSLRTSGSIYNEQFF | TGTGCCAGCAGCTTAAGGACTAGCGGGAGCATCTACAATGAGCAGTTCTTC
few | TRBJ1-1 | . | TRBV29-1 | CSVVRGSVPEAFF | TGCAGCGTCGTCAGAGGATCCGTCCCTGAAGCTTTCTTT
many | TRBJ1-2 | . | TRBV2 | CAIARDDSYGYTF | TGTGCCATAGCACGCGACGACAGCTACGGCTACACCTTC
. | TRBJ1-5 | . | TRBV6-6 | CASSHGGLLSNQPQHF | TGTGCCAGCAGTCACGGGGGCCTTTTGAGCAATCAGCCCCAGCATTTT
. | TRBJ2-2 | . | TRBV9 | CASSVGGRPSGELFF | TGTGCCAGCAGCGTAGGGGGACGGCCGTCTGGGGAGCTGTTTTTT
. | TRBJ2-1 | . | TRBV7-6 | CASSSWRGRGRNEQFF | TGTGCCAGCAGCTCATGGCGTGGGAGAGGGAGGAATGAGCAGTTCTTC
. | TRBJ2-1 | TRBD2 | TRBV5-4 | CASSWTSGSDEQFF | TGTGCCAGCTCCTGGACTAGCGGGAGTGATGAGCAGTTCTTC
. | TRBJ2-7 | . | TRBV7-8 | CASSLRATGTYEQYF | TGTGCCAGCAGCTTACGTGCCACAGGGACCTACGAGCAGTACTTC
. | TRBJ2-7 | . | TRBV5-6 | CASSPGASGLYEQYF | TGTGCCAGCAGCCCGGGGGCTAGCGGACTCTACGAGCAGTACTTC
few | TRBJ1-1 | . | TRBV7-9 | CASSFGGRTEAFF | TGTGCCAGCAGCTTCGGAGGGCGCACTGAAGCTTTCTTT
. | TRBJ2-7 | . | TRBV5-1 | CASSLEGLVYEQYF | TGCGCCAGCAGCTTGGAGGGGTTGGTCTACGAGCAGTACTTC
few | TRBJ2-3 | TRBD2 | TRBV2 | CASSTQGLAGEQYF | TGTGCCAGCAGCACCCAGGGACTAGCGGGAGAGCAGTATTTT